The sequence of this TCR beta chain was determined in a study of blood T cell repertoires in COVID-19. Across the whole study: COVID-19 samples, acute and convalescent, were from the United States, Italy and Spain. In each case, the material was cDNA or gDNA derived from T cells, B-cell-depleted T cells, or PBMCs.

Method: immunoSEQ multiplex PCR; TCRdb's copy keeps in-frame clones and lacks some. The data contain approximately 140,000 clones, roughly 76% of them singletons. The germline V gene encodes CDR1 SGHTA and CDR2 FQGNSA. V lost 2 bases and J lost 3, with 14 bases in between. This CDR3 has 16 amino acids. What was sequenced was peripheral blood. This sequence was found in a human donor with acute or convalescent COVID-19. The donor label of this sample is uncertain. V is TRBV7-2 and J is TRBJ1-5; the D gene is possibly TRBD1 (6 bases). The CDR3 spells CASSLWGGQFNQPQHF. The DNA for the CDR3 is TGTGCCAGCAGCTTATGGGGGGGGCAGTTCAATCAGCCCCAGCATTTT. Looking up the rest from reference TRBV7-2 and TRBJ1-5 gives the full variable domain: GAGVSQSPSNKVTEKGKDVELRCDPISGHTALYWYRQSLGQGLEFLIYFQGNSAPDKSGLPSDRFSAERTGGSVSTLTIQRTQQEDSAVYLCASSLWGGQFNQPQHFGDGTRLSIL.